This paragraph covers one T cell receptor beta chain sequence. Its cognate antigen is unknown. The sample comes from a study of vaccination and CD4 T cells after COVID-19. Study-wide context: Convalescent donors: six male, four female; seven Caucasian, two Asian, one multiracial, two Hispanic. Participants received two doses of either BNT162b2 or mRNA-1273 vaccine.

The V end was cut by 2 bases, the J end by 0 bases, with 12 bases between. Germline CDR1 is SGHRS and CDR2 is YFSETQ. The CDR3 is 15 amino acids. Study observations and caveats: In convalescent patients, 304 of 307 vaccine-specific clones were mono-reactive for SARS-CoV-2 spike. Going from approximately 21 to 40, median SARS-CoV-2-reactive clonotypes did not rise significantly.

One entry per CDR3 protein results from TCRdb running MiXCR on the PCR reads. The repertoire includes some 16,000 distinct CDR3 sequences, 66% of them detected once, and 1% to 1.3% sits in the top ten. The source material was CD4+ T cells from blood, sampled after SARS-CoV-2 vaccination. V gene TRBV5-1 combines with J gene TRBJ2-7; D might be TRBD1 (5 bases). The sequence came from a human donor who had recovered from COVID-19. The CDR3 loop reads CASSFSQESSYEQYF. The CDR3 bases are TGCGCCAGCAGCTTTTCACAGGAAAGCTCCTACGAGCAGTACTTC.